This TCR beta chain was profiled in a study of cytomegalovirus exposure and HLA in healthy donors. Libraries were prepared by immunoSEQ multiplex PCR; TCRdb keeps only in-frame clonotypes and omits some of them. The profile covers 90,000 to 150,000 clones, with 70% to 90% appearing a single time and 2% to 2.5% taken by the ten largest. Germline V CDR1 and CDR2: LNHNV, YYDKDF (reference sequence). Trimming took off 0 bases at V and 4 bases at J, with 13 bases between the two ends. This CDR3 contains 16 residues. The sequenced sample consisted of PBMCs. The sequence was collected from a woman under 40 in good health and CMV-seronegative. The V call is TRBV15, the J call TRBJ1-3, with D uncertain. CDR3 bases: TGTGCCACCAGCAGAGAATTAAGTTCGAGGGGAAACACCATATATTTT. It codes for CATSRELSSRGNTIYF. Combining the CDR3 with reference TRBV15 and TRBJ1-3 gives the whole variable domain DAMVIQNPRYQVTQFGKPVTLSCSQTLNHNVMYWYQQKSSQAPKLLFHYYDKDFNNEADTPDNFQSRRPNTSFCFLDIRSPGLGDTAMYLCATSRELSSRGNTIYFGEGSWLTVV.